This TCR beta chain was retrieved from a study of cytomegalovirus exposure and HLA in healthy donors. 13 Jbeta primers and 60 Vbeta primers were used for the PCR. TCRdb's copy holds only in-frame clones and misses some; the assay was immunoSEQ multiplex PCR. The sample shows around 150,000 clones, about 78% of them seen only once. Per germline, CDR1 LNHDA and CDR2 SQIVND (reference sequence). This CDR3 has 14 amino acids. V lost 6 bases and J lost 4, with 12 bases in between. The source of this sequence is a male donor in good health and CMV-seronegative. The source material was PBMCs. The rearrangement uses TRBV19 and TRBJ1-4; a possible D gene is TRBD1 (6 bases). The CDR3 nucleotides are TGTGCCAGTAGGATGGACAGAAGTAATGAAAAACTGTTTTTT. This sequence encodes CASRMDRSNEKLFF.